The sequence of this TCR beta chain was determined in a study of vaccination effects on CD4 cells after COVID-19. In regard to this clone: The antigen is undetermined.

The repertoire was sequenced with immunoSEQ multiplex PCR; TCRdb's copy has only in-frame clones and lacks some. The repertoire holds more than 20,000 clones, with more than 60% as singletons. ViraFEST assay sequencing came after antigen-specific CD4+ T cells were expanded with viral peptide pools. CD4+ T cell isolation took place after 10 days of culture. Two doses of either BNT162b2 or mRNA-1273 were given to each participant. Per germline, CDR1 SGDLS and CDR2 YYNGEE. Trimming at V came to 0 bases and at J to 6 bases, leaving 3 bases not matched to a gene. The CDR3 consists of 15 residues. The specimen comprised CD4+ T cells from PBMCs cultured with SARS-CoV-2 spike peptides, sampled after COVID-19 vaccination. The chain combines TRBV9 with TRBJ1-4; 9 positions match TRBD1. The TCR sequence derives from a human donor who received a COVID-19 vaccine. Written as DNA, the CDR3 is TGTGCCAGCAGCGTAGGGGACAGGGATCATGAAAAACTGTTTTTT. Translated: CASSVGDRDHEKLFF.